This paragraph covers one T cell receptor beta chain sequence. The sample belongs to a study of blood T cell repertoires in COVID-19. Study-wide context: Whether acute or convalescent, the COVID-19 samples came from the United States, Italy and Spain. The analysed material was cDNA or gDNA that came from T cells, B-cell-depleted T cells, or PBMCs.

Participants' own reports of clinical history determined their cohort assignment. In the source study's methods: Amplification from reference gene primers served as the basis for estimated nucleated cell counts. The assay was immunoSEQ multiplex PCR, and TCRdb's table has in-frame clones only and misses some. Clone size and the V and J calls come from that table; the DNA yielded D and trimming. This sample yields 250,000 to 300,000 clones, of which approximately 78% are seen a single time; 5% belongs to the top ten. The CDR3 spans 15 residues. Trimming cost V 5 bases and J 3 bases; bases outside gene matches: 9. Germline lookup yields CDR1 SGHAT and CDR2 FQNNGV.

Sample: PBMCs or T cells enriched from blood (not recorded which). The clonotype was recovered from a man aged 40-49 years who had been exposed to COVID-19. The chain joins TRBV11-2 to TRBJ2-7; 8 nucleotides match TRBD2. CDR3 in amino acids: CASSPRLAGFYEQYF. Here the CDR3 DNA reads TGTGCCAGCAGCCCCCGGCTAGCGGGCTTCTACGAGCAGTACTTC.